These 14 T cell receptor beta chains were sequenced from one sample in a study of CD8 T cell repertoires and HIV-1 epitope variants. TCRdb's table, derived via immunoSEQ multiplex PCR, lists solely in-frame clones and lacks some. Here the sample spans tens of thousands of clones, almost 75% being singletons. The sequenced sample was uncultured baseline CD8+ T cells from peripheral blood mononuclear cells (PBMCs). The receptors shown here come from a male donor with HIV.

V is TRBV4-1 and J is TRBJ2-5; 9 bases line up with TRBD2. Per germline, CDR1 MGHRA and CDR2 YSYEKL. This CDR3 region has 19 residues. V was pared by 0 bases and J by 0 bases, with 11 bases of the junction left unmatched. The CDR3 spells CASSQETASGMLYQETQYF. Here the CDR3 DNA reads TGCGCCAGCAGCCAAGAGACGGCTAGCGGGATGCTGTACCAAGAGACCCAGTACTTC.

V and J are TRBV28 and TRBJ2-7; 7 nucleotides agree with TRBD1. V trimming: 6 bases; J trimming: 3 bases; junction bases outside the gene matches: 8. Germline V gives CDR1 MDHEN, CDR2 SYDVKM. The CDR3 consists of 14 residues. CDR3 sequence reads: CASRPRTGIYEQYF. Here the CDR3 DNA reads TGTGCCAGCAGACCGAGGACAGGAATCTACGAGCAGTACTTC.

This clone was recorded once. This chain connects TRBV11-3 to TRBJ1-1; D gene ambiguous. The germline V and J ends were trimmed by 0 bases and 3 bases, with 5 bases remaining between them. CDR3 length: 13 residues. Per germline, CDR1 SGHNT and CDR2 YENEEA. CDR3 coding DNA: TGTGCCAGCAGCTTAGATCGGGACACTGAAGCTTTCTTT. It specifies CASSLDRDTEAFF.

This clone was recorded once. The rearrangement joins TRBV6-6 to TRBJ1-5, with 8 bases fitting TRBD1. The germline CDR1 and CDR2 sequences are MNHNY and SVGAGI (reference sequence). V was clipped by 6 bases and J by 0 bases; unmatched bases: 7. The CDR3 extends over 16 amino acids. In DNA form, the CDR3 reads TGTGCCAGCAGACCCGGGACAGGTGATAGCAATCAGCCCCAGCATTTT. Translated: CASRPGTGDSNQPQHF.

The V and J genes are TRBV10-3 and TRBJ2-5; TRBD2 matches 8 bases. Germline assignment: CDR1 ENHRY and CDR2 SYGVKD. This CDR3 is built from 14 residues. With V trimmed by 3 bases and J by 4 bases, 4 bases remained unmatched. The CDR3 DNA is TGTGCCATCAGTGACGGGGGGGCTGGAGAGACCCAGTACTTC. As protein: CAISDGGAGETQYF.

The V call is TRBV2, the J call TRBJ1-1; D remains unclear. This CDR3 comprises 18 residues. Trimming pared 7 bases from V and 0 bases from J, leaving 24 bases between. Looked up from germline, CDR1 is SNHLY and CDR2 is FYNNEI. This chain's CDR3 is CASTYRSRALGMNTEAFF. In DNA form, the CDR3 reads TGTGCCAGCACCTATCGGTCGCGGGCCCTTGGGATGAACACTGAAGCTTTCTTT.

This clone has more than one count but fewer than ten. The V gene is TRBV28, the J gene TRBJ1-2; D remains unclear. V shed 5 bases and J shed 4 bases, with 11 bases lying between them. The germline V gene encodes CDR1 MDHEN and CDR2 SYDVKM. The CDR3 is 13 amino acids. The CDR3 loop reads CASSGGSSYGYTF. CDR3 sequence (DNA): TGTGCCAGCAGTGGCGGTTCTTCCTATGGCTACACCTTC.

The chain recombines TRBV28 with TRBJ2-3; 10 bases map to TRBD2. Germline-derived CDR1 and CDR2 are MDHEN and SYDVKM. The CDR3 consists of 18 residues. V was clipped by 6 bases and J by 2 bases; unmatched bases: 14. In DNA, the CDR3 is TGTGCCAGCAGCCCCCCCCTCTTAGCGGGAGGAACCACAGATACGCAGTATTTT. This sequence encodes CASSPPLLAGGTTDTQYF.

V gene TRBV28 combines with J gene TRBJ1-5; 7 positions match TRBD1. CDR3 length: 13 residues. V shed 8 bases, J shed 7 bases, and the junction held 8 bases outside the gene matches. CDR1 and CDR2 from the germline V gene are MDHEN and SYDVKM. The CDR3 coding sequence is TGTGCCAGCGATGACAGGGCCGGGCAGCCCCAGCATTTT. This codes for CASDDRAGQPQHF.

This chain connects TRBV6-1 to TRBJ1-1, with D hard to call. Germline V CDR1 and CDR2: MNHNS, SASEGT. The CDR3 extends over 14 amino acids. V lost 0 bases to trimming and J lost 0 bases, with 5 bases between them. The CDR3 spells CASSEAWVNTEAFF. The CDR3 nucleotides read TGTGCCAGCAGTGAAGCGTGGGTGAACACTGAAGCTTTCTTT.

V is TRBV10-3 and J is TRBJ1-6, with 7 bases matching TRBD1. Germline assignment: CDR1 ENHRY and CDR2 SYGVKD. CDR3 length: 13 amino acids. J was trimmed by 6 bases and V by 11 bases; bases with no gene match: 7. CDR3 nucleotides: TGTGCCGGACGGGGACAGTTTAATTCACCCCTCCACTTT. This sequence encodes CAGRGQFNSPLHF.

Worth noting for this clone: One junction end does not reproduce the germline sequence, and a read error may be involved. The chain is built from TRBV5-3 and TRBJ2-5, with unresolved D. TRBV5-3 is labeled an ORF, and its function is uncertain. There are 15 residues in the CDR3. The CDR3 sequence: CASSLAPFNQETQYF. CDR3 DNA: TGTGCCAGCAGCTTGGCCCCATTCAACCAAGAGACCCAGTACTTC.

The genes are TRBV7-6 and TRBJ2-6; D might be TRBD2 (6 bases). Per the germline V gene, CDR1 is SGHVS and CDR2 is FNYEAQ. The CDR3 covers 15 residues. Trimming cost V 5 bases and J 0 bases, with 8 bases left between them. CDR3 in amino acids: CASSQGLSGANVLTF. CDR3 DNA: TGTGCCAGCAGCCAGGGACTCTCTGGGGCCAACGTCCTGACTTTC.

This rearrangement joins TRBV7-6 to TRBJ2-1, with 12 bases identical to TRBD2. With 0 bases clipped from V and 8 bases from J, the junction kept 5 bases outside the gene matches. The germline CDR1 and CDR2 sequences are SGHVS and FNYEAQ. There are 16 residues in the CDR3. DNA for the CDR3: TGTGCCAGCAGCTTAGCTCTTCTAGCGGGAGGGCATGAGCAGTTCTTC. Protein sequence: CASSLALLAGGHEQFF.